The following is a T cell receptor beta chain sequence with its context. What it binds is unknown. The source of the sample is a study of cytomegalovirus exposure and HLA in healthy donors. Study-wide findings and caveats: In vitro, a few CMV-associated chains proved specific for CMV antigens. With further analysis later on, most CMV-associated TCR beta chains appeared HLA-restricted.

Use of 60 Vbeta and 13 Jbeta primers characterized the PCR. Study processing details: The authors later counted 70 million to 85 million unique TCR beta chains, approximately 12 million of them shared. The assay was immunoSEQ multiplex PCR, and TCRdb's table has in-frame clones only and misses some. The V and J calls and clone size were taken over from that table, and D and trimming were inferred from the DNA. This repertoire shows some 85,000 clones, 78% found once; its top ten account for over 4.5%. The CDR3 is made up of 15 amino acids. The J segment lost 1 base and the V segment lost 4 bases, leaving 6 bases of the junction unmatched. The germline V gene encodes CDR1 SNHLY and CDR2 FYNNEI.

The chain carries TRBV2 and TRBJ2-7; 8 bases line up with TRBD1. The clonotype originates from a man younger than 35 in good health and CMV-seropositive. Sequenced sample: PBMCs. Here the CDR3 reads CASSGGQVISYEQYF. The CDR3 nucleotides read TGTGCCAGCAGTGGGGGACAGGTTATATCCTACGAGCAGTACTTC.